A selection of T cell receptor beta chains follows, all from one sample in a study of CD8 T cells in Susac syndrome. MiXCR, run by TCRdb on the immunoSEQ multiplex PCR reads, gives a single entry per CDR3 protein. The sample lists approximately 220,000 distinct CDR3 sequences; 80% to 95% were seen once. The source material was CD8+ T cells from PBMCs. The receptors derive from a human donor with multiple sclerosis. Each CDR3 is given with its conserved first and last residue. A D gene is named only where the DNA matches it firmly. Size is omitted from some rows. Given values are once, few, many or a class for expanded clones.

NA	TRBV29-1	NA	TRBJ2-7	CSVELPDEQYF	TGCAGCGTTGAACTTCCCGACGAGCAGTACTTC
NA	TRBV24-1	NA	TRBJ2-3	CATSDFRAGSSTDTQYF	TGTGCCACCAGTGATTTCAGGGCAGGATCAAGCACAGATACGCAGTATTTT
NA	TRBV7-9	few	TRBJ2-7	CASSLALIETESVGFEQYF	TGTGCCAGCAGCTTAGCCCTTATAGAGACAGAGTCCGTTGGATTCGAGCAGTACTTC
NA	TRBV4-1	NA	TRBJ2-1	CASSQVTRIGVARTLYNEQFF	TGCGCCAGCAGCCAAGTGACCAGAATCGGGGTAGCGCGAACGCTCTACAATGAGCAGTTCTTC
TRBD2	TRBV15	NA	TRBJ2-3	CATTKEAGLTDTQYF	TGTGCCACCACCAAGGAAGCGGGACTCACAGATACGCAGTATTTT
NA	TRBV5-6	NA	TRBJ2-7	CASSFAGSTYEQYF	TGTGCCAGCAGCTTCGCCGGGAGTACCTACGAGCAGTACTTC
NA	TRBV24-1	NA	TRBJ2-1	CATSALGPEQFF	TGTGCCACCAGTGCCCTAGGGCCTGAGCAGTTCTTC
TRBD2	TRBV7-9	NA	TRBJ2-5	CASSSQPGLATGTQYF	TGTGCCAGCAGCTCTCAGCCGGGACTAGCGACCGGGACCCAGTACTTC
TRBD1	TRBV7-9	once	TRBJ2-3	CAIRGPSTDTQYF	TGTGCCATTAGGGGGCCTAGCACAGATACGCAGTATTTT
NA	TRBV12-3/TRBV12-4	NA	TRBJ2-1	CASSFASEQFF	TGTGCCAGCAGTTTCGCAAGTGAGCAGTTCTTC
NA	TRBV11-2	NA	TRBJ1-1	CASSLVQPGNMNTEAFF	TGTGCCAGCAGCTTGGTCCAGCCAGGGAACATGAACACTGAAGCTTTCTTT
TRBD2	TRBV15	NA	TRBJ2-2	CATSSPMLVAGSNTGELFF	TGTGCCACCAGCAGCCCGATGTTGGTAGCGGGTTCGAACACCGGGGAGCTGTTTTTT
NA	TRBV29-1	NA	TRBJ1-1	CSVERQDPNTEAFF	TGCAGCGTTGAACGGCAGGATCCGAACACTGAAGCTTTCTTT
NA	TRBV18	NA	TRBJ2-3	CASSPSSVNRDTQYF	TGTGCCAGCTCACCGTCTTCTGTGAACAGGGATACGCAGTATTTT
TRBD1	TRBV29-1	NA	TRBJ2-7	CSALGAPGQGNYEQYF	TGCAGCGCTTTAGGGGCACCGGGACAGGGGAACTACGAGCAGTACTTC
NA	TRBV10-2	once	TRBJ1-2	CASSELWDYGYTF	TGCGCCAGCAGTGAGCTGTGGGACTATGGCTACACCTTC
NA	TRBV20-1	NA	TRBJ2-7	CSAREPSGPSYEQYF	TGCAGTGCTCGCGAACCGAGCGGACCCTCCTACGAGCAGTACTTC
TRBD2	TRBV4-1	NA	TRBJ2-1	CASSRLASSVEGNNEQFF	TGCGCCAGCAGCCGACTAGCGTCTAGTGTAGAAGGAAACAATGAGCAGTTCTTC
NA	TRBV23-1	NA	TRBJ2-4	CASSHFWRGKNIQYF	TGCGCCAGCAGTCATTTTTGGCGTGGCAAAAACATTCAGTACTTC
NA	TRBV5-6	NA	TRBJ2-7	CASSFRLVKSEQYF	TGTGCCAGCAGCTTTAGACTAGTTAAAAGCGAGCAGTACTTC
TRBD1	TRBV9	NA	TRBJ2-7	CASSVGTGLYEQYF	TGTGCCAGCAGCGTAGGGACAGGGCTCTACGAGCAGTACTTC
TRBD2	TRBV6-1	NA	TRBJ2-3	CASSRWEGSRTDTQYF	TGTGCCAGCTCTCGGTGGGAGGGTTCAAGGACAGATACGCAGTATTTT
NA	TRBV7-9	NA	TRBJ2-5	CASSLTAGAYQETQYF	TGTGCCAGCAGCTTGACGGCGGGGGCGTACCAAGAGACCCAGTACTTC
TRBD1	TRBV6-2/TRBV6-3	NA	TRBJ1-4	CASSAQGINEKLFF	TGTGCCAGCAGTGCACAGGGGATAAATGAAAAACTGTTTTTT
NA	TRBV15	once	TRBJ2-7	CATSPKTDHEQYF	TGTGCCACCAGCCCTAAGACAGACCACGAGCAGTACTTC
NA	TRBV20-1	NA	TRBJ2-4	CSARDTVSPLAKNIQYF	TGCAGTGCTAGAGACACCGTGTCACCTCTAGCCAAAAACATTCAGTACTTC
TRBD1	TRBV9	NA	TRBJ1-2	CASSVGQGRNGYTF	TGTGCCAGCAGCGTAGGACAGGGAAGGAATGGCTACACCTTC